These T cell receptor beta chains were read from a single sample in a study of a mutant IDH1 vaccine in newly diagnosed glioma. Their target antigens are unknown. Assay used: immunoSEQ multiplex PCR; TCRdb lists only in-frame clones, some missing. The data show about 65,000 clones, 81% seen once. The sequencing here drew on PBMCs, taken from a glioma patient whose treatment included an IDH1 peptide vaccine. These receptors were collected from a man aged 40-50 years with glioma. Both conserved end residues are part of each CDR3. Fields, in order: J gene, V gene, D gene, clone size, CDR3 DNA, CDR3 protein. A D gene is named only where the DNA matches it firmly. Not all rows give a size; the values are once, few, many and, for expanded clones, a class.

TRBJ2-1	TRBV10-1	.	.	TGCGCCAGCAGCGGGGGCCACTACAATGAGCAGTTCTTC	CASSGGHYNEQFF
TRBJ2-7	TRBV4-1	TRBD2	.	TGCGCCAGCAGCTACCGGGACTACGGGTACGAGCAGTACTTC	CASSYRDYGYEQYF
TRBJ2-7	TRBV4-2	.	.	TGTGCCAGCAGCCAAGATAGGTATTATCAGGGGACGAGGTTTTACGAGCAGTACTTC	CASSQDRYYQGTRFYEQYF
TRBJ1-2	TRBV6-1	TRBD1	.	TGTGCCAGCTCTACTACCGGGACAGGGGGCTATGGCTACACCTTC	CASSTTGTGGYGYTF
TRBJ1-2	TRBV10-3	.	.	TGTGCCATCAGTGCTAGCTATGGCTACACCTTC	CAISASYGYTF
TRBJ2-1	TRBV19	.	.	TGTGCCAGTAGTACCTCGAAGGGAGGAGGGGGGGGATACAATGAGCAGTTCTTC	CASSTSKGGGGGYNEQFF
TRBJ2-7	TRBV5-4	.	.	TGTGCCAGCAGCCCCGACCTAACAGGGCGGTCCTACGAGCAGTACTTC	CASSPDLTGRSYEQYF
TRBJ2-7	TRBV15	TRBD2	.	TGTGCCACCAGCCCCCTCTACGAGCGGGAGGGATCCTACGAGCAGTACTTC	CATSPLYEREGSYEQYF
TRBJ1-1	TRBV5-6	.	.	TGTGCCAGCAGCTTGGGAGGGCACTGGGACACTGAAGCTTTCTTT	CASSLGGHWDTEAFF
TRBJ1-1	TRBV30	.	.	TGTGCCTGGAGTCGGGACTCGGCTGAAGCTTTCTTT	CAWSRDSAEAFF
TRBJ2-3	TRBV5-1	.	.	TGCGTCTGCAGTTCGCTAGCGACATCCGATACGCAGTATTTT	CVCSSLATSDTQYF
TRBJ2-7	TRBV6-6	TRBD2	.	TGTGCCAGCAGTCCAAAACTAGCGGGGGGGCAAGAGCAGTACTTC	CASSPKLAGGQEQYF
TRBJ1-1	TRBV6-6	.	once	TGTGCCAGCAGTCCCAGGCCCCGGGGGCGTTTGACTGAAGCTTTCTTT	CASSPRPRGRLTEAFF
TRBJ1-2	TRBV4-3	.	.	TGCGCCAGCAGCCACCGGGACCGTAATAACTATGGCTACACCTTC	CASSHRDRNNYGYTF
TRBJ1-4	TRBV5-1	.	.	TGCGCCAGCAGCTTGAGGGGGAGTGAAAAACTGTTTTTT	CASSLRGSEKLFF
TRBJ1-1	TRBV5-1	.	.	TGCGCCAGCAGCTTGGTAGTTCAGGGACCGGGGGCTTTCTTT	CASSLVVQGPGAFF